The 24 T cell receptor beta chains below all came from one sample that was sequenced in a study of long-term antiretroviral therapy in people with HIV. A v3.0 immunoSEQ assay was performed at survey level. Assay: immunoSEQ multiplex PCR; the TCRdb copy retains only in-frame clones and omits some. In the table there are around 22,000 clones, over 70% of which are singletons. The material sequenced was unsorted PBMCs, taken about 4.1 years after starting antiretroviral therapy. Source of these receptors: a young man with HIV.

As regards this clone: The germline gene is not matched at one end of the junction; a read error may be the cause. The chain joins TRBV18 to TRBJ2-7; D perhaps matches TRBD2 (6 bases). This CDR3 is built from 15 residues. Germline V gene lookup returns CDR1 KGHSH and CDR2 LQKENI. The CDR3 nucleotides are TGTGCCAGCTCTCCACCTTATGGGGAGGCCTACGAGCAGTACTTC. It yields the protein CASSPPYGEAYEQYF.

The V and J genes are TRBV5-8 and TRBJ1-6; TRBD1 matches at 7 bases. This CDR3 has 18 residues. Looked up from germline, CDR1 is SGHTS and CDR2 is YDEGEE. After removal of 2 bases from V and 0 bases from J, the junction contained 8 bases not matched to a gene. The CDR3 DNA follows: TGTGCCAGCAGCTTCCGGACAGGAAGGAGCTCCTATAATTCACCCCTCCACTTT. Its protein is CASSFRTGRSSYNSPLHF.

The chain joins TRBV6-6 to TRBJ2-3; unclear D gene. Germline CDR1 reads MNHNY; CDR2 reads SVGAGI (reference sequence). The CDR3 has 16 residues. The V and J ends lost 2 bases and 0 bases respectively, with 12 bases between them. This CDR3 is CASSYLGSASTDTQYF. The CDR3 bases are TGTGCCAGCAGTTACCTGGGCTCCGCTAGCACAGATACGCAGTATTTT.

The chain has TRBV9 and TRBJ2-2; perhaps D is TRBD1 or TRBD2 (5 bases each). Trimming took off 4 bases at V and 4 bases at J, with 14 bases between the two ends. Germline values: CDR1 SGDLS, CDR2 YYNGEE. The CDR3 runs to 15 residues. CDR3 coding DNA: TGTGCCAGCAGCCCCCTCCAGGGACCCACCGGGGAGCTGTTTTTT. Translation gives CASSPLQGPTGELFF.

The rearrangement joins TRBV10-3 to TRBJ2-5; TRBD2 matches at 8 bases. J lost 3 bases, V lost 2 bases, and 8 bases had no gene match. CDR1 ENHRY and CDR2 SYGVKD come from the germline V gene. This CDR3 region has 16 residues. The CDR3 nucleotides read TGTGCCATCAGTGAGGATATTACTAGCGGTAAAGAGACCCAGTACTTC. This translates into CAISEDITSGKETQYF.

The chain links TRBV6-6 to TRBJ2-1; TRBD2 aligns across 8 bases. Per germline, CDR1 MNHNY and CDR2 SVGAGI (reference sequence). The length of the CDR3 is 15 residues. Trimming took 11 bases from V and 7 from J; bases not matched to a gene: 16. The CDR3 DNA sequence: TGTGCCGAGGGTCTAGTAGCGGGGTCGGTAAATGAGCAGTTCTTC. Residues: CAEGLVAGSVNEQFF.

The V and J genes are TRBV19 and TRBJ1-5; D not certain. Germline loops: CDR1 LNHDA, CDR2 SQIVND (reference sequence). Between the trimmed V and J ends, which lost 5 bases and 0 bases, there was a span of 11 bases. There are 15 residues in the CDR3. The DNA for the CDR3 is TGTGCCAGTAGTGCGGGCAGCGATAGCAATCAGCCCCAGCATTTT. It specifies CASSAGSDSNQPQHF. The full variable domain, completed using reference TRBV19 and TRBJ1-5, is DGGITQSPKYLFRKEGQNVTLSCEQNLNHDAMYWYRQDPGQGLRLIYYSQIVNDFQKGDIAEGYSVSREKKESFPLTVTSAQKNPTAFYLCASSAGSDSNQPQHFGDGTRLSIL.

In DNA form, the CDR3 reads TGTGCCACCTCCCAGACAGGCAGGTCGATAGAGACCCAGTACTTC. Residues: CATSQTGRSIETQYF. This chain uses TRBV15 with TRBJ2-5; D may be TRBD1 (6 bases). The CDR3 totals 15 residues. Germline values: CDR1 LNHNV, CDR2 YYDKDF (reference sequence). V was cut by 8 bases and J by 4 bases, with 20 bases left in between.

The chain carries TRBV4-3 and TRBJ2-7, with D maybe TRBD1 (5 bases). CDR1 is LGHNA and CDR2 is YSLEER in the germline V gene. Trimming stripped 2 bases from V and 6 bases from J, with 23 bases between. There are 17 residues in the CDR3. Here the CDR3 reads CASSQKSQGRSRSEQYF. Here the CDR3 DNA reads TGCGCCAGCAGCCAAAAATCCCAGGGCCGCAGCCGCTCCGAGCAGTACTTC.

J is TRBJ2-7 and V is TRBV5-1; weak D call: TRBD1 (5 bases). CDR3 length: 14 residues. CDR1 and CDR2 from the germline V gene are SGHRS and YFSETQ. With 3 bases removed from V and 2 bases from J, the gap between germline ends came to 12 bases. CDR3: CASSSDRGTYEQYF. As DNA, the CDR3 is TGCGCCAGCAGCTCCGACAGAGGTACCTACGAGCAGTACTTC.

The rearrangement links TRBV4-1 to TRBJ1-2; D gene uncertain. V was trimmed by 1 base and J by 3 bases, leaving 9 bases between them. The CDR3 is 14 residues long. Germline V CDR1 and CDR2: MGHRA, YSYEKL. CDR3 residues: CASSQVDGDYGYTF. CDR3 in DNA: TGCGCCAGCAGCCAAGTAGACGGGGACTATGGCTACACCTTC.

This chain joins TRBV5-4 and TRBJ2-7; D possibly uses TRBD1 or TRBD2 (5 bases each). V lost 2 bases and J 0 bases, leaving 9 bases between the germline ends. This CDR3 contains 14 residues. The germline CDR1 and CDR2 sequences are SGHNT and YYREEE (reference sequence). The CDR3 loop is CASSFGGASYEQYF. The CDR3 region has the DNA TGTGCCAGCAGCTTTGGGGGTGCCTCCTACGAGCAGTACTTC.

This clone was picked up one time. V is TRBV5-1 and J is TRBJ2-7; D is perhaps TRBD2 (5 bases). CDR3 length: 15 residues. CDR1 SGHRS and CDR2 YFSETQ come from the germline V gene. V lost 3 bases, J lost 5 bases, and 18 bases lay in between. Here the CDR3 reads CASSSEGRVYDEQYF. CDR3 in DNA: TGCGCCAGCAGCTCCGAGGGAAGGGTATACGACGAGCAGTACTTC.

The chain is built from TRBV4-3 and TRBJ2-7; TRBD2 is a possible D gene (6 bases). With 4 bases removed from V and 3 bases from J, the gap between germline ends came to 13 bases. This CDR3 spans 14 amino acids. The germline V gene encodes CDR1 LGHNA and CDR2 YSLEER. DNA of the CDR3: TGCGCCAGCAGCCCTGGGCGGGGTTTCTACGAGCAGTACTTC. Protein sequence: CASSPGRGFYEQYF.

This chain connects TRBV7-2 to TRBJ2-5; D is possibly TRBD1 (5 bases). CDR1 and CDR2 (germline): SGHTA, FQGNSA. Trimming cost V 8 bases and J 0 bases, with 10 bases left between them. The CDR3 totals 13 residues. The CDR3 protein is CASQGQYQETQYF. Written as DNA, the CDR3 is TGTGCCAGCCAGGGTCAGTACCAAGAGACCCAGTACTTC.

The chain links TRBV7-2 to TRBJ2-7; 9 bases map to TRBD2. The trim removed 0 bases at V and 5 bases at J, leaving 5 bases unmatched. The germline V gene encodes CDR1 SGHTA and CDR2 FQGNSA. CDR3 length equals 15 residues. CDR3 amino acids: CASSLAREGRNEQYF. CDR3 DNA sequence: TGTGCCAGCAGCTTAGCGCGGGAGGGGAGGAACGAGCAGTACTTC.

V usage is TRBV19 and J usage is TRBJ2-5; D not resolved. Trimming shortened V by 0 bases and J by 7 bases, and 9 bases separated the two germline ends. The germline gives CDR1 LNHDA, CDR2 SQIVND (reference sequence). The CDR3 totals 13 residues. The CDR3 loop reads CASSIEGSGTQYF. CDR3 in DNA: TGTGCCAGTAGTATAGAAGGGTCGGGGACCCAGTACTTC.

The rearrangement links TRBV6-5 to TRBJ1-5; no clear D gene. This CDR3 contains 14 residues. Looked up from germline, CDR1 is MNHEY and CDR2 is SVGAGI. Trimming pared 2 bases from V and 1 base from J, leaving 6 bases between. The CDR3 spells CASSYGQSNQPQHF. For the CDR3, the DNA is TGTGCCAGCAGTTACGGGCAGAGCAATCAGCCCCAGCATTTT.

The CDR3 reads CASSYGTSGSSYEQYF. CDR3 coding DNA: TGTGCCAGCAGCTATGGGACTAGCGGGTCCTCCTACGAGCAGTACTTC. The chain carries TRBV11-1 and TRBJ2-7, with TRBD2 matching 12 bases. The germline gives CDR1 SGHAT, CDR2 FQDESV (reference sequence). The V and J ends lost 4 bases and 0 bases, in that order; junction bases with no gene match: 4. The CDR3 is 16 amino acids.

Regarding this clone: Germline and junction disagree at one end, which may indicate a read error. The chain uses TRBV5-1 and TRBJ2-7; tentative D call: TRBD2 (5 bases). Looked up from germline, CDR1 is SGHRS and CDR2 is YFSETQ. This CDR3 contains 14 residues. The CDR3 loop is CASAYGPEGYERYF. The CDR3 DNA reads TGCGCCAGCGCATACGGCCCCGAGGGTTACGAGCGGTACTTC.

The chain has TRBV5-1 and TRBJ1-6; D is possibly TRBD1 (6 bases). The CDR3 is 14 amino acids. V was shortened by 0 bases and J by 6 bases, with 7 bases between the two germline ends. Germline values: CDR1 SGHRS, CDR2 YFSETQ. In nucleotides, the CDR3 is TGCGCCAGCAGCTTGGTAGGGGGTAATTCACCCCTCCACTTT. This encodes CASSLVGGNSPLHF.

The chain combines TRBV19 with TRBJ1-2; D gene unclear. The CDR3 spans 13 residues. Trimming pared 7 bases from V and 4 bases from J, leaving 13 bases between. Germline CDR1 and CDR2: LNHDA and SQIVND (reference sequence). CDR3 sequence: CASNLGRSYGYTF. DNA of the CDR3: TGTGCCAGTAATCTCGGCAGGAGCTATGGCTACACCTTC.

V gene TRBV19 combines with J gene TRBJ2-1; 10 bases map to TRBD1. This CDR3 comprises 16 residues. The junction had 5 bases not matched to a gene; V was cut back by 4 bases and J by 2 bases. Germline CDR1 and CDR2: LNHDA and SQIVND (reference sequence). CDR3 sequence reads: CASSTGTGDAYNEQFF. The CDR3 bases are TGTGCCAGTAGTACAGGGACAGGGGATGCCTACAATGAGCAGTTCTTC. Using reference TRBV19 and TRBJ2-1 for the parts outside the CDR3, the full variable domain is DGGITQSPKYLFRKEGQNVTLSCEQNLNHDAMYWYRQDPGQGLRLIYYSQIVNDFQKGDIAEGYSVSREKKESFPLTVTSAQKNPTAFYLCASSTGTGDAYNEQFFGPGTRLTVL.

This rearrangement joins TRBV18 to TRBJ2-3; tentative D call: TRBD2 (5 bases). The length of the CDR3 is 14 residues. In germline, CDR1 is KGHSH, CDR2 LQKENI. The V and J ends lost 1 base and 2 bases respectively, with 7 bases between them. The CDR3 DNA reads TGTGCCAGCTCACCACTAGCGTCCACAGATACGCAGTATTTT. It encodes CASSPLASTDTQYF.